These 21 T cell receptor beta chains were sequenced from one sample in a study of T cell responses to AZD1222 COVID-19 vaccine. The method was immunoSEQ multiplex PCR; TCRdb's version includes in-frame clones alone and lacks a portion of them. The data contain about 210,000 clones, around 94% of them singletons. The source material was peripheral blood, sampled 28 days after the second dose of the MenACWY control vaccine. These receptors were obtained from an adult who received the MenACWY meningococcal vaccine as a control.

This chain connects TRBV3-1 (or the pseudogene TRBV3-2) to TRBJ1-2; D might be TRBD1 (5 bases). Germline CDR1 reads LGHDT; CDR2 reads YNNKEL (reference sequence). Trimming shortened V by 4 bases and J by 4 bases, and 10 bases separated the two germline ends. This CDR3 is built from 13 residues. The CDR3 coding sequence is TGTGCCAGCAGCCCTCCAGGGACCTATGGCTACACCTTC. Amino acid sequence: CASSPPGTYGYTF.

The chain recombines TRBV2 with TRBJ2-1; 8 nucleotides match TRBD1. The CDR3 has 14 residues. V lost 7 bases, J lost 7 bases, and 9 bases stayed unmatched. Germline loops: CDR1 SNHLY, CDR2 FYNNEI. CDR3 nucleotides: TGTGCCAGCATAAAAGGTAACAGGGGGAATGAGCAGTTCTTC. Protein sequence: CASIKGNRGNEQFF.

The rearrangement links TRBV19 to TRBJ2-2; D gene uncertain. Trimming took 0 bases from V and 3 from J, leaving 11 bases between them. Germline CDR1 is LNHDA and CDR2 is SQIVND (reference sequence). The CDR3 length is 16 residues. In DNA, the CDR3 is TGTGCCAGTAGTATAGATTCCGGGCAGTACACCGGGGAGCTGTTTTTT. Residues: CASSIDSGQYTGELFF.

CDR3 region: CASSILGQGGTGELFF. DNA of the CDR3: TGTGCCAGTAGTATCTTAGGGCAGGGAGGGACCGGGGAGCTGTTTTTT. The rearrangement links TRBV19 to TRBJ2-2, with 7 bases fitting TRBD2. Germline CDR1 reads LNHDA; CDR2 reads SQIVND (reference sequence). The V and J ends lost 3 bases and 5 bases, in that order; junction bases with no gene match: 9. The CDR3 sequence is 16 residues long.

V is TRBV6-5 and J is TRBJ1-6; 8 bases line up with TRBD1. The germline CDR1 and CDR2 sequences are MNHEY and SVGAGI. This CDR3 is built from 14 residues. V trimming: 6 bases; J trimming: 6 bases; junction bases outside the gene matches: 4. In DNA form, the CDR3 reads TGTGCCAGCAGGTCAGGGGGCCGTAATTCACCCCTCCACTTT. Amino acid sequence: CASRSGGRNSPLHF.

V usage is TRBV9 and J usage is TRBJ1-4; 7 bases are a match to TRBD1. Germline CDR1 reads SGDLS; CDR2 reads YYNGEE. This CDR3 is built from 14 residues. V shed 4 bases, J shed 5 bases, and the junction held 5 bases outside the gene matches. The CDR3 sequence: CASSTSQGNEKLFF. DNA for the CDR3: TGTGCCAGCAGCACCTCACAGGGGAATGAAAAACTGTTTTTT. Looking up the rest from reference TRBV9 and TRBJ1-4 gives the full variable domain: DSGVTQTPKHLITATGQRVTLRCSPRSGDLSVYWYQQSLDQGLQFLIQYYNGEERAKGNILERFSAQQFPDLHSELNLSSLELGDSALYFCASSTSQGNEKLFFGSGTQLSVL.

This clone was seen a single time. The V gene is TRBV4-1, the J gene TRBJ1-1; D might be TRBD1 (5 bases). Germline CDR1 and CDR2: MGHRA and YSYEKL. Trimming stripped 0 bases from V and 2 bases from J, with 13 bases between. This CDR3 region has 16 residues. This chain's CDR3 is CASSQEVAGINTEAFF. The DNA of the CDR3 is TGCGCCAGCAGCCAAGAGGTTGCAGGGATTAACACTGAAGCTTTCTTT.

This chain uses TRBV18 with TRBJ1-2, with 11 bases lining up with TRBD1. Germline values: CDR1 KGHSH, CDR2 LQKENI. Unmatched junction bases numbered 3, after V lost 8 bases and J lost 4 bases. The CDR3 spans 13 residues. The DNA for the CDR3 is TGTGCCAGCGGGGACAGGGGGGCCTATGGCTACACCTTC. It is translated as CASGDRGAYGYTF.

This clone was seen just once. The chain has TRBV19 and TRBJ2-7; D not resolved. V lost 9 bases and J lost 0, with 12 bases in between. This CDR3 spans 13 amino acids. Germline V CDR1 and CDR2: LNHDA, SQIVND (reference sequence). Here the CDR3 DNA reads TGTGCCAGCATTTTAGGATACTCCTACGAGCAGTACTTC. Translation gives CASILGYSYEQYF.

The rearrangement joins TRBV7-9 to TRBJ1-2; 7 bases are shared with TRBD1. The CDR3 totals 13 residues. Germline V gene data show CDR1 as SEHNR and CDR2 as FQNEAQ (reference sequence). The ends lost 5 bases at V and 3 bases at J; junction bases unmatched: 3. CDR3 in DNA: TGTGCCAGCAGCACCGGGACAGACTATGGCTACACCTTC. It translates to CASSTGTDYGYTF.

This chain uses TRBV11-3 with TRBJ1-5; no clear D gene. The germline V and J ends were trimmed by 5 bases and 7 bases, with 3 bases remaining between them. The CDR3 has 10 residues. CDR1 and CDR2 (germline): SGHNT, YENEEA. The CDR3: CASSLQPQHF. The CDR3 region has the DNA TGTGCCAGCAGCCTCCAGCCCCAGCATTTT.

The chain combines TRBV29-1 with TRBJ1-2, with 8 bases matching TRBD1. V was clipped by 6 bases and J by 3 bases; unmatched bases: 6. Germline V gene lookup returns CDR1 SQVTM and CDR2 ANQGSEA. There are 13 residues in the CDR3. This CDR3 is CSVQGAGDYGYTF. The CDR3 nucleotides read TGCAGCGTCCAGGGGGCAGGGGACTATGGCTACACCTTC.

The gene calls are TRBV10-3 and TRBJ2-3; TRBD1 might be the D (5 bases). The CDR3 runs 13 residues. V shed 7 bases and J shed 2 bases, with 10 bases lying between them. Per the germline V gene, CDR1 is ENHRY and CDR2 is SYGVKD. CDR3 in DNA: TGTGCCATCAAGGACACTGCCACAGATACGCAGTATTTT. Its protein is CAIKDTATDTQYF.

V gene TRBV2 combines with J gene TRBJ2-7, with 9 nucleotides matching TRBD1. Germline CDR1 SNHLY, CDR2 FYNNEI. Trimming took 6 bases from V and 0 from J; bases not matched to a gene: 6. This CDR3 has 15 amino acids. The CDR3 DNA follows: TGTGCCAGCAGACTAGGGACAGGGAGCTCCTACGAGCAGTACTTC. The encoded protein is CASRLGTGSSYEQYF.

This chain uses TRBV24-1 with TRBJ1-1; D not certain. Germline V gene sequence: CDR1 KGHDR, CDR2 SFDVKD. The CDR3 sequence is 13 residues long. Deletions cut 1 base from V and 1 base from J, with 3 bases between. The CDR3 DNA follows: TGTGCCACCAGTGATTTTGGGAACACTGAAGCTTTCTTT. Amino acids: CATSDFGNTEAFF.

The chain employs TRBV6-5 and TRBJ1-2, with 8 nucleotides matching TRBD1. The CDR3 runs 15 residues. Germline trimming cut 6 bases from V and 1 base from J; bases unmatched to any gene: 7. Germline V gene lookup returns CDR1 MNHEY and CDR2 SVGAGI. The CDR3 coding sequence is TGTGCCAGCAGAATCGGACAGGGCTATAACTATGGCTACACCTTC. Residues: CASRIGQGYNYGYTF.

V usage is TRBV4-1 and J usage is TRBJ2-3; D is ambiguous. The V gene's germline CDR1 is MGHRA and CDR2 YSYEKL. The CDR3 totals 13 residues. V lost 7 bases and J 4 bases, leaving 12 bases between the germline ends. The DNA for the CDR3 is TGCGCCAGCACAGCGACGCCACCAGATACGCAGTATTTT. It translates to CASTATPPDTQYF.

V and J are TRBV3-1 (or the pseudogene TRBV3-2) and TRBJ2-7; D is ambiguous. Germline loops: CDR1 LGHDT, CDR2 YNNKEL (reference sequence). The V and J ends lost 0 bases and 1 base respectively, with 4 bases between them. This CDR3 has 13 residues. The CDR3 here is CASSQDRSYEQYF. The CDR3 DNA is TGTGCCAGCAGCCAAGATCGGTCCTACGAGCAGTACTTC.

The chain uses TRBV5-1 and TRBJ1-4; a possible D gene is TRBD1 (6 bases). V was cut by 0 bases and J by 6 bases, with 15 bases left in between. The CDR3 has 16 amino acids. Germline V gene data show CDR1 as SGHRS and CDR2 as YFSETQ. CDR3 protein: CASSLGRSGADEKLFF. As DNA, the CDR3 is TGCGCCAGCAGCTTGGGCCGATCAGGGGCGGATGAAAAACTGTTTTTT. Full variable domain (rest looked up from reference TRBV5-1 and TRBJ1-4): KAGVTQTPRYLIKTRGQQVTLSCSPISGHRSVSWYQQTPGQGLQFLFEYFSETQRNKGNFPGRFSGRQFSNSRSEMNVSTLELGDSALYLCASSLGRSGADEKLFFGSGTQLSVL.

This chain connects TRBV13 to TRBJ1-3; D not resolved. Trimming cost V 5 bases and J 4 bases, with 12 bases left between them. CDR1 and CDR2 (germline): PRHDT, FYEKMQ (reference sequence). The CDR3 is 14 residues long. CDR3 amino acids: CASSPLGLGNTIYF. The CDR3 DNA reads TGTGCCAGCAGCCCCTTAGGTCTCGGAAACACCATATATTTT.

The rearrangement uses TRBV15 and TRBJ2-7; D is undetermined. CDR1 is LNHNV, CDR2 YYDKDF, per germline (reference sequence). The V end was cut by 0 bases, the J end by 0 bases, with 12 bases between. The CDR3 runs 16 residues. CDR3: CATSREDALSSYEQYF. Written as DNA, the CDR3 is TGTGCCACCAGCAGAGAGGATGCGCTCAGCTCCTACGAGCAGTACTTC.